This T cell receptor (beta chain) derives from a study of blood T cell repertoires in COVID-19. The CDR3 contains 17 residues. The germline CDR1 and CDR2 sequences are MNHEY and SVGEGT. Trimming took 6 bases from V and 0 from J, leaving 18 bases between them. Clones were read by immunoSEQ multiplex PCR, and TCRdb kept only the in-frame ones, dropping some. The sample lists around 200,000 clones; around nine tenths were seen once. The sample taken for sequencing was peripheral blood. This receptor was obtained from a woman younger than 30 who had recovered from COVID-19. The rearrangement uses TRBV6-2 or TRBV6-3 and TRBJ2-1; a possible D gene is TRBD1 (7 bases). The CDR3 reads CASSLRGAPSSYNEQFF. Written as DNA, the CDR3 is TGTGCCAGCAGCCTCAGGGGGGCCCCGAGCTCCTACAATGAGCAGTTCTTC.